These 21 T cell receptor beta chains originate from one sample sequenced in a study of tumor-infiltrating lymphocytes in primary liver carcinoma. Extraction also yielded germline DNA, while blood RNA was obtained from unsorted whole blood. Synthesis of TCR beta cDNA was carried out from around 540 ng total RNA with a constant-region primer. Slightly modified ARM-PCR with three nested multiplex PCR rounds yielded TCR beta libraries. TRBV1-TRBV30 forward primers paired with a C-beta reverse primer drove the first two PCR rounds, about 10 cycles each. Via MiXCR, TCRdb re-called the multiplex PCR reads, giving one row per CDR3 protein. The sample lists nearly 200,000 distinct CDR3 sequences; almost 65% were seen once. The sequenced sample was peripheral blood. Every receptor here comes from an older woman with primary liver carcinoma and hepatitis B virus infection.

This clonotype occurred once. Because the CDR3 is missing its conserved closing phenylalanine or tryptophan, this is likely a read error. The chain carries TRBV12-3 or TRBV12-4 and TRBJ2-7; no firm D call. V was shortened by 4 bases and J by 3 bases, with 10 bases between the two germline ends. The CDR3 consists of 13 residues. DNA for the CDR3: TGTGCCAGCAGTTCACCCCCCGGCTACGAGCAGTACCTC. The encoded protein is CASSSPPGYEQYL.

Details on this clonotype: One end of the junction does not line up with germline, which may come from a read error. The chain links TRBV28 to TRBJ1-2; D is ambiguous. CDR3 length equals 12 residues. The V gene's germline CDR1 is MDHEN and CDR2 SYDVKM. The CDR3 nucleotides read TGTGCCAGCAGTTTGGACGTTTATGGCTGCACCTTC. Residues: CASSLDVYGCTF.

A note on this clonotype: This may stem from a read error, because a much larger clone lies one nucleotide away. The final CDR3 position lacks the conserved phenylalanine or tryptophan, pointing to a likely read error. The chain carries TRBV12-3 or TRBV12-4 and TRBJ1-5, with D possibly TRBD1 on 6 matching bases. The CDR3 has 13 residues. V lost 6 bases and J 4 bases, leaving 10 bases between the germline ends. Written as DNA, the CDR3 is TGTGCCAGCAGCCAAGGACAGAATCAGCCCCAGCATTGT. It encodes CASSQGQNQPQHC.

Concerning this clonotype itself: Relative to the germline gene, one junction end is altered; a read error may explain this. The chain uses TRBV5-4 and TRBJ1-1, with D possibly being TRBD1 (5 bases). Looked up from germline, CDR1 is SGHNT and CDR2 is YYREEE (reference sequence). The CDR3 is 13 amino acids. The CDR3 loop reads CGSSLRGGTEAFF. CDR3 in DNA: TGTGGCAGCAGCTTAAGGGGAGGCACTGAAGCTTTCTTT.

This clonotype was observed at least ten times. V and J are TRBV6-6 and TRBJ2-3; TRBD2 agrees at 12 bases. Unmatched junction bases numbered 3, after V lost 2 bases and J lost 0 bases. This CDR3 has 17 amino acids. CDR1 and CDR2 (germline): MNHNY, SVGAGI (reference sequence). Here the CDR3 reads CASSYGTSGRSTDTQYF. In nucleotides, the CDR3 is TGTGCCAGCAGTTACGGGACTAGCGGGCGTAGCACAGATACGCAGTATTTT.

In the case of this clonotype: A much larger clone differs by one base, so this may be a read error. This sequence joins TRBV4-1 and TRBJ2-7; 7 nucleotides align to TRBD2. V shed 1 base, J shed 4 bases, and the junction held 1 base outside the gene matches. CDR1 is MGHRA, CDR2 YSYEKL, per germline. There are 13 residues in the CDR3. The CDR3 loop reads CASSQGLAYEQYV. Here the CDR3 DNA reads TGCGCCAGCAGCCAAGGACTAGCTTACGAGCAGTACGTC.

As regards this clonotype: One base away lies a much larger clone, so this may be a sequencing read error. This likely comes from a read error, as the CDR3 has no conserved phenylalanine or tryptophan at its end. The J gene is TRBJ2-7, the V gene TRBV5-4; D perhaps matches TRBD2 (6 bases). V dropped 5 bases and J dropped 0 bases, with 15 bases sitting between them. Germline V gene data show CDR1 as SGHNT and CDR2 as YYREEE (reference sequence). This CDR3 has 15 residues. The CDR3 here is CASRGPGVGSYEQYY. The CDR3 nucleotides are TGTGCCAGCAGGGGTCCGGGAGTTGGCTCCTACGAGCAGTACTAC.

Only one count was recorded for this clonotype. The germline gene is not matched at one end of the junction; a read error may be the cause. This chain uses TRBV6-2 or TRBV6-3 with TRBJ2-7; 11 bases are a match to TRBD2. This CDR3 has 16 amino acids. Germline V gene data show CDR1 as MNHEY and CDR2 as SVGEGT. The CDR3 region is CVSRTDTSGSLRKQYF. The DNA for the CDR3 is TGTGTCAGCAGGACGGATACTAGCGGGAGCTTACGCAAGCAGTACTTC.

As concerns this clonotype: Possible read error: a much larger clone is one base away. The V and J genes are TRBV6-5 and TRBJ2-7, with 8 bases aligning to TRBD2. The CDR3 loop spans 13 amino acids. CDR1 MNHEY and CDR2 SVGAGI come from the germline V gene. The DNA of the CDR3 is TGTGTCAGCAGGGCTAGCGGGCTCTACGAGCAGTACTTC. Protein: CVSRASGLYEQYF.

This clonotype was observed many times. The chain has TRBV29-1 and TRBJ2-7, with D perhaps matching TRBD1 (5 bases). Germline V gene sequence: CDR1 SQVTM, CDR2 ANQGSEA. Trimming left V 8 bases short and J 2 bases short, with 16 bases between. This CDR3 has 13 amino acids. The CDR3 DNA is TGCAGCATTGTGATAGGGGAACCCTACGAGCAGTACTTC. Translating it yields CSIVIGEPYEQYF.

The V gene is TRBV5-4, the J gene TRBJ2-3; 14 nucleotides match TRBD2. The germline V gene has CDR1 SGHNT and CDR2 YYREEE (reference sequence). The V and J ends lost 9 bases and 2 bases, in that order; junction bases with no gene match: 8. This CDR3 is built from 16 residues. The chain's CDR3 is CANSETSGRATDTQYF. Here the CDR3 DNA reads TGTGCCAACTCCGAGACTAGCGGGAGGGCCACAGATACGCAGTATTTT. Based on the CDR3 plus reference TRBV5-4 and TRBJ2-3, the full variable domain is ETGVTQSPTHLIKTRGQQVTLRCSSQSGHNTVSWYQQALGQGPQFIFQYYREEENGRGNFPPRFSGLQFPNYSSELNVNALELDDSALYLCANSETSGRATDTQYFGPGTRLTVL.

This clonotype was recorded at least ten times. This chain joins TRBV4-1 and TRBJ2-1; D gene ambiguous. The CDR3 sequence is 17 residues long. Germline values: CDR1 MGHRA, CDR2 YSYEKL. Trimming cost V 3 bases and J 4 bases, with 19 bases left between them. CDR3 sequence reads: CASSHPTQAAKYNEQFF. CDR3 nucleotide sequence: TGCGCCAGCAGCCATCCAACCCAGGCAGCAAAGTACAATGAGCAGTTCTTC.

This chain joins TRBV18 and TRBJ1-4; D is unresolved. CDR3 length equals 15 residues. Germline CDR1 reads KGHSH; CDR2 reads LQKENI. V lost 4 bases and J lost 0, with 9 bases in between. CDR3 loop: CASSRQDATNEKLFF. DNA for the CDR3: TGTGCCAGCTCACGTCAGGATGCAACTAATGAAAAACTGTTTTTT.

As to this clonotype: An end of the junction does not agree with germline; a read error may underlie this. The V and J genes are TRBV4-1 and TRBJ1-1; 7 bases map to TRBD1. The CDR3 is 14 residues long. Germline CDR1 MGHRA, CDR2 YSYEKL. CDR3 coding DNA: TGCGTCAGCAGCCCGCGACAGGGAGGCACTGGAGCTTTCTTT. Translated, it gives CVSSPRQGGTGAFF.

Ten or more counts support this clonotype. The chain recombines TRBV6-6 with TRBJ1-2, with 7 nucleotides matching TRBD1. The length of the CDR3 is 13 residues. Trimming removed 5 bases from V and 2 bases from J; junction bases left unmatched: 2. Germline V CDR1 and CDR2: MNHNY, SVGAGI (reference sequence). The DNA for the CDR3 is TGTGCCAGCAGTAAGGGACAGAACTATGGCTACACCTTC. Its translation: CASSKGQNYGYTF.

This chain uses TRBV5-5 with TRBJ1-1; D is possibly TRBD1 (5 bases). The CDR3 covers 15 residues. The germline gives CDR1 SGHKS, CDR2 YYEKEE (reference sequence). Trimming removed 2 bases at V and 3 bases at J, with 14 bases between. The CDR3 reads CASSFGPREYTEAFF. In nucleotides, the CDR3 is TGTGCCAGCAGCTTTGGACCCAGGGAGTACACTGAAGCTTTCTTT.

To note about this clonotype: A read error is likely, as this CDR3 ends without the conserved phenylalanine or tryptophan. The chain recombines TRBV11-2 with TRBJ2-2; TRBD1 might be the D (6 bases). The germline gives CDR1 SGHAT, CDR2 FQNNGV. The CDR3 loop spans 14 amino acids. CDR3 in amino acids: CAGTGQPNTGELFL. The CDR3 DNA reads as TGTGCCGGTACAGGACAGCCGAATACCGGGGAGCTGTTTTTA.

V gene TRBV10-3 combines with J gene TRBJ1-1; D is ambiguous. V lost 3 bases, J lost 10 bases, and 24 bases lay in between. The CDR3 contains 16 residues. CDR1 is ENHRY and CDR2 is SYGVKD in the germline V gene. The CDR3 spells CAISESALQSAGIAFF. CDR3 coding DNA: TGTGCCATCAGTGAATCGGCGTTGCAGTCCGCTGGGATAGCTTTCTTT.

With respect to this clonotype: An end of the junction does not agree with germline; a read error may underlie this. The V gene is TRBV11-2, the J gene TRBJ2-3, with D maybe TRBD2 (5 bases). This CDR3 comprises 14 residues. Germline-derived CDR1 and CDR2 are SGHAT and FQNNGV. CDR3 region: CASSTTPSIDTQYF. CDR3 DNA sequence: TGTGCCAGCAGCACGACACCTAGCATAGATACACAGTATTTT.

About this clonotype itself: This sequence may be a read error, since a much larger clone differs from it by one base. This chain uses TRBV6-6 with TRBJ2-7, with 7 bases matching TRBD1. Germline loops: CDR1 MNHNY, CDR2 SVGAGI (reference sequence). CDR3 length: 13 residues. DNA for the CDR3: TGTGCCAGCAGCCGGGACAGCACCTACGAGCAGTGCTTC. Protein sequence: CASSRDSTYEQCF.

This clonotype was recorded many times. CDR3 residues: CASSFSVVTEAFF. Here the CDR3 DNA reads TGTGCCAGCAGTTTCTCGGTTGTGACTGAAGCTTTCTTT. The chain links TRBV6-5 to TRBJ1-1; D gene unclear. The CDR3 contains 13 residues. The V gene lost 4 bases and the J gene lost 5 bases, with 11 bases spanning the gap. The germline V gene encodes CDR1 MNHEY and CDR2 SVGAGI.